The 30 T cell receptor beta chains presented below share a single source sample, sequenced in a study of T cell changes during pregnancy in multiple sclerosis. Profiled with immunoSEQ multiplex PCR; TCRdb holds only in-frame clones, not every one. The table has under 85,000 clones, roughly 94% seen once; the top ten hold approximately 0.58%. The specimen was peripheral blood, collected in the third trimester of pregnancy. The receptors were sampled from a female donor with multiple sclerosis, enrolled in a pregnancy study.

This clone was observed once. The chain has TRBV5-1 and TRBJ2-2; 8 nucleotides align to TRBD1. Germline V gives CDR1 SGHRS, CDR2 YFSETQ. V dropped 7 bases and J dropped 1; count of bases not matched to a gene: 3. This CDR3 spans 14 amino acids. The CDR3 nucleotides are TGCGCCAGCGCCGGACAGGGGAACACCGGGGAGCTGTTTTTT. Translation gives CASAGQGNTGELFF. Using reference TRBV5-1 and TRBJ2-2 for the parts outside the CDR3, the full variable domain is KAGVTQTPRYLIKTRGQQVTLSCSPISGHRSVSWYQQTPGQGLQFLFEYFSETQRNKGNFPGRFSGRQFSNSRSEMNVSTLELGDSALYLCASAGQGNTGELFFGEGSRLTVL.

The rearrangement joins TRBV2 to TRBJ2-3, with 12 bases lining up with TRBD2. CDR3 size: 17 residues. With V trimmed by 4 bases and J by 5 bases, 10 bases remained unmatched. The germline V gene has CDR1 SNHLY and CDR2 FYNNEI. DNA for the CDR3: TGTGCCAGCAGTGCCGACCCTAGCGGGGGGGCTGGAGATACGCAGTATTTT. This gives the protein CASSADPSGGAGDTQYF.

V gene TRBV7-8 combines with J gene TRBJ1-2; no clear D gene. The length of the CDR3 is 13 residues. Germline CDR1 is SGHVS and CDR2 is FQNEAQ. Trimming cost V 6 bases and J 3 bases, with 11 bases left between them. The CDR3 DNA follows: TGTGCCAGCAGTTTACAAGAGGACTATGGCTACACCTTC. Translated, it gives CASSLQEDYGYTF.

V usage is TRBV20-1 and J usage is TRBJ2-2; TRBD1 matches 10 bases. The germline V gene encodes CDR1 DFQATT and CDR2 SNEGSKA (reference sequence). J lost 14 bases, V lost 5 bases, and 5 bases had no gene match. The CDR3 is made up of 11 amino acids. The DNA of the CDR3 is TGCAGTGCTTACGGGACAGGGGTTCTGTTTTTT. Protein sequence: CSAYGTGVLFF.

The chain links TRBV7-6 to TRBJ2-5; D might be TRBD1 (5 bases). The V end lost 1 base, the J end lost 4 bases, and 16 bases lay between the germline ends. This CDR3 is 16 amino acids long. CDR1 and CDR2 from the germline V gene are SGHVS and FNYEAQ. CDR3 amino acids: CASSLGFLGRAETQYF. The CDR3 nucleotides read TGTGCCAGCAGCTTAGGATTCTTAGGCAGGGCAGAGACCCAGTACTTC.

The table lists this clone with a count of one. V gene TRBV29-1 combines with J gene TRBJ2-5; TRBD1 might be the D (6 bases). Germline values: CDR1 SQVTM, CDR2 ANQGSEA. The V end was cut by 4 bases, the J end by 5 bases, with 14 bases between. The CDR3 extends over 13 amino acids. CDR3 protein: CSVVQGPGETQYF. For the CDR3, the DNA is TGCAGCGTTGTTCAGGGGCCAGGGGAGACCCAGTACTTC. Variable domain in full (rest from reference TRBV29-1 and TRBJ2-5): SAVISQKPSRDICQRGTSLTIQCQVDSQVTMMFWYRQQPGQSLTLIATANQGSEATYESGFVIDKFPISRPNLTFSTLTVSNMSPEDSSIYLCSVVQGPGETQYFGPGTRLLVL.

V gene TRBV7-2 combines with J gene TRBJ1-5; a weak D match, TRBD1 (5 bases). The CDR3 contains 14 residues. Germline V gene sequence: CDR1 SGHTA, CDR2 FQGNSA. V gave up 5 bases and J gave up 5 bases, with 13 bases separating them. The CDR3 here is CASSPGAGDQPQHF. CDR3 nucleotide sequence: TGTGCCAGCAGCCCGGGAGCGGGGGATCAGCCCCAGCATTTT.

V usage is TRBV6-1 and J usage is TRBJ1-2; 7 nucleotides match TRBD1. V lost 7 bases and J lost 3; bases outside the gene matches: 8. CDR3 length equals 14 residues. Looked up from germline, CDR1 is MNHNS and CDR2 is SASEGT. CDR3 protein: CASTGGQGDYGYTF. As DNA, the CDR3 is TGTGCCAGCACCGGCGGCCAGGGGGACTATGGCTACACCTTC.

The gene calls are TRBV5-1 and TRBJ2-2, with TRBD2 matching over 7 bases. Trimming cost V 4 bases and J 3 bases; bases outside gene matches: 12. Per the germline V gene, CDR1 is SGHRS and CDR2 is YFSETQ. This CDR3 contains 17 residues. The CDR3 DNA reads TGCGCCAGCAGCAAGGGCGTCCCGGGACTACACACCGGGGAGCTGTTTTTT. It translates to CASSKGVPGLHTGELFF.

This sequence joins TRBV5-1 and TRBJ2-2; the match to TRBD2 covers 9 bases. Germline CDR1 is SGHRS and CDR2 is YFSETQ. The CDR3 sequence is 15 residues long. V was clipped by 5 bases and J by 4 bases; unmatched bases: 6. CDR3 loop: CASSWVAGATGELFF. The CDR3, as DNA: TGCGCCAGCAGTTGGGTAGCGGGGGCCACCGGGGAGCTGTTTTTT.

The V call is TRBV29-1, the J call TRBJ1-2; D unclear. CDR1 and CDR2 (germline): SQVTM, ANQGSEA. V lost 8 bases to trimming and J lost 4 bases, with 11 bases between them. This CDR3 comprises 11 residues. CDR3 nucleotide sequence: TGCAGCTCCCGGGAGGGCTATGGCTACACCTTC. Protein: CSSREGYGYTF.

The rearrangement joins TRBV7-3 to TRBJ1-6; no firm D call. The CDR3 loop spans 15 amino acids. Germline CDR1 is SGHTA and CDR2 is FQGTGA. Trimming removed 2 bases from V and 9 bases from J, with 14 bases in between. In nucleotides, the CDR3 is TGTGCCAGCAGCTTATGGGCAGAAGCGGTTTCACCCCTCCACTTT. Translating it yields CASSLWAEAVSPLHF.

V and J are TRBV9 and TRBJ2-5; 7 nucleotides match TRBD2. The CDR3 runs 16 residues. After removal of 4 bases from V and 5 bases from J, the junction contained 14 bases not matched to a gene. Germline CDR1 SGDLS, CDR2 YYNGEE. The DNA for the CDR3 is TGTGCCAGCAGCATCTCCGGGGGGAATCCCTACGAGACCCAGTACTTC. This encodes CASSISGGNPYETQYF.

The chain couples TRBV4-1 to TRBJ1-4; possibly TRBD1 for D (5 bases). The CDR3 spans 15 residues. The germline V and J ends were trimmed by 1 base and 8 bases, with 14 bases remaining between them. The germline V gene encodes CDR1 MGHRA and CDR2 YSYEKL. The CDR3 reads CASSQAGISREKLFF. The CDR3 DNA follows: TGCGCCAGCAGCCAAGCAGGGATATCAAGGGAAAAACTGTTTTTT.

In its sample, this clone was seen once. This chain connects TRBV7-8 to TRBJ1-2; D gene unclear. V was pared by 0 bases and J by 6 bases, with 23 bases between. The CDR3 is 18 residues long. Germline V gene data show CDR1 as SGHVS and CDR2 as FQNEAQ. The CDR3 nucleotides read TGTGCCAGCAGCTTAGCCCTTAAGTTTTCGGGGTACGGAGATGGCTACACCTTC. As protein: CASSLALKFSGYGDGYTF.

The J gene is TRBJ1-5, the V gene TRBV5-1; D unclear. The germline V gene encodes CDR1 SGHRS and CDR2 YFSETQ. V lost 0 bases, J lost 3 bases, and 7 bases lay in between. The CDR3 runs 14 residues. CDR3 loop: CASSLDSPNQPQHF. CDR3 nucleotides: TGCGCCAGCAGCTTGGACAGTCCCAATCAGCCCCAGCATTTT.

This clone appeared once. This chain uses TRBV14 with TRBJ2-3; TRBD2 aligns across 7 bases. The CDR3 totals 12 residues. V dropped 7 bases and J dropped 5; count of bases not matched to a gene: 3. In germline, CDR1 is SGHDN, CDR2 FVKESK. CDR3 in DNA: TGTGCCAGCAACCCGGGGGGAGATACGCAGTATTTT. Encoded protein: CASNPGGDTQYF.

The chain uses TRBV7-2 and TRBJ1-1; tentatively, D is TRBD1 (5 bases). Trimming cost V 1 base and J 11 bases, with 14 bases left between them. The germline V gene has CDR1 SGHTA and CDR2 FQGNSA. The CDR3 contains 13 residues. The CDR3 is CASSLDRTGGAFF. The CDR3, as DNA: TGTGCCAGCAGCTTAGACAGGACGGGGGGGGCTTTCTTT.

The V gene is TRBV7-3, the J gene TRBJ1-1, with 9 bases identical to TRBD1. Germline assignment: CDR1 SGHTA and CDR2 FQGTGA. This CDR3 is 15 amino acids long. V was clipped by 3 bases and J by 1 base; unmatched bases: 3. This chain's CDR3 is CASSFLGQGNTEAFF. CDR3 DNA: TGTGCCAGCAGCTTTTTGGGACAGGGGAACACTGAAGCTTTCTTT.

The chain links TRBV6-6 to TRBJ2-7; TRBD2 is a possible D gene (6 bases). Trimming shortened V by 7 bases and J by 2 bases, and 18 bases separated the two germline ends. CDR3 size: 15 residues. The germline gives CDR1 MNHNY, CDR2 SVGAGI (reference sequence). The DNA for the CDR3 is TGTGCCAGCACCGAGGGACTTCCACCCGCCTACGAGCAGTACTTC. Translated, it gives CASTEGLPPAYEQYF.

This sequence joins TRBV27 and TRBJ2-2; D is ambiguous. The germline V gene has CDR1 MNHEY and CDR2 SMNVEV (reference sequence). The CDR3 loop spans 18 amino acids. Trimming took 6 bases from V and 4 from J, leaving 24 bases between them. The CDR3 sequence is CASSLRFGAPRSTGELFF. For the CDR3, the DNA is TGTGCCAGCAGCCTCCGGTTTGGAGCACCCCGCAGCACCGGGGAGCTGTTTTTT.

The chain is built from TRBV7-9 and TRBJ1-5; tentatively, D is TRBD1 (5 bases). V was trimmed by 4 bases and J by 0 bases, leaving 10 bases between them. This CDR3 spans 15 amino acids. Germline V lookup: CDR1 SEHNR, CDR2 FQNEAQ (reference sequence). CDR3 amino acids: CASSSGLTSNQPQHF. The CDR3 region has the DNA TGTGCCAGCAGCTCGGGACTGACTAGCAATCAGCCCCAGCATTTT.

This chain uses TRBV13 with TRBJ1-1, with TRBD1 matching 8 bases. The CDR3 runs to 16 residues. V dropped 7 bases and J dropped 7; count of bases not matched to a gene: 17. The germline V gene has CDR1 PRHDT and CDR2 FYEKMQ (reference sequence). CDR3 sequence reads: CASTRGPGRGPVEAFF. In DNA form, the CDR3 reads TGTGCCAGCACTAGGGGGCCGGGCAGGGGGCCTGTTGAAGCTTTCTTT.

The genes are TRBV5-1 and TRBJ1-1, with unresolved D. The CDR3 runs 14 residues. Trimming left V 2 bases short and J 5 bases short, with 13 bases between. CDR1 and CDR2 (germline): SGHRS, YFSETQ. Here the CDR3 reads CASSFGGRETEAFF. The CDR3 DNA sequence: TGCGCCAGCAGCTTTGGAGGGAGGGAGACTGAAGCTTTCTTT. Variable domain in full (rest from reference TRBV5-1 and TRBJ1-1): KAGVTQTPRYLIKTRGQQVTLSCSPISGHRSVSWYQQTPGQGLQFLFEYFSETQRNKGNFPGRFSGRQFSNSRSEMNVSTLELGDSALYLCASSFGGRETEAFFGQGTRLTVV.

V gene TRBV10-3 combines with J gene TRBJ2-7, with a weak D call TRBD1 (6 bases). Trimming stripped 6 bases from V and 12 bases from J, with 18 bases between. Germline V gene lookup returns CDR1 ENHRY and CDR2 SYGVKD. This CDR3 spans 12 amino acids. In DNA, the CDR3 is TGTGCCATCAGGGCACAGGGCATTCGCACGTACTTC. It yields the protein CAIRAQGIRTYF.

The chain recombines TRBV30 with TRBJ1-2, with D maybe TRBD1 (5 bases). With 3 bases removed from V and 3 bases from J, the gap between germline ends came to 14 bases. The CDR3 contains 14 residues. Germline CDR1 GTSNPN, CDR2 SVGIG (reference sequence). DNA for the CDR3: TGTGCCTGGAGGCTCCAGGGTCGTTACTATGGCTACACCTTC. It yields the protein CAWRLQGRYYGYTF.

The genes are TRBV12-5 and TRBJ1-6; 7 bases are a match to TRBD1. CDR3 length: 18 amino acids. V gave up 1 base and J gave up 10 bases; unmatched junction bases: 16. Germline V gene sequence: CDR1 LGHNT, CDR2 FRNRAP. The CDR3 region is CASGLAPTGAIVRSPLHF. The CDR3 coding sequence is TGTGCTAGTGGTTTGGCGCCTACAGGGGCTATTGTACGCTCACCCCTCCACTTT.

The chain carries TRBV25-1 and TRBJ2-7; D uncertain. V shed 3 bases and J shed 5 bases, with 17 bases lying between them. This CDR3 spans 15 amino acids. Germline V gene lookup returns CDR1 MGHDK and CDR2 SYGVNS. The CDR3 DNA follows: TGTGCCAGCAGTGACCTAACCACCCTGCGCGACGAGCAGTACTTC. It translates to CASSDLTTLRDEQYF.

The V gene is TRBV2, the J gene TRBJ1-2, with 8 bases that match TRBD1. There are 13 residues in the CDR3. From germline, CDR1 is SNHLY and CDR2 FYNNEI. Unmatched junction bases numbered 8, after V lost 6 bases and J lost 8 bases. The CDR3 coding sequence is TGTGCCAGCAGGCTTCAGGGGGCGGACGGCTACACCTTC. Its translation is CASRLQGADGYTF.

The V gene is TRBV9, the J gene TRBJ2-2; D is unresolved. The germline V gene has CDR1 SGDLS and CDR2 YYNGEE. V lost 4 bases to trimming and J lost 2 bases, with 15 bases between them. There are 16 residues in the CDR3. The CDR3 loop is CASSRAHRLNTGELFF. The CDR3 region has the DNA TGTGCCAGCAGCCGAGCCCATCGACTTAACACCGGGGAGCTGTTTTTT.